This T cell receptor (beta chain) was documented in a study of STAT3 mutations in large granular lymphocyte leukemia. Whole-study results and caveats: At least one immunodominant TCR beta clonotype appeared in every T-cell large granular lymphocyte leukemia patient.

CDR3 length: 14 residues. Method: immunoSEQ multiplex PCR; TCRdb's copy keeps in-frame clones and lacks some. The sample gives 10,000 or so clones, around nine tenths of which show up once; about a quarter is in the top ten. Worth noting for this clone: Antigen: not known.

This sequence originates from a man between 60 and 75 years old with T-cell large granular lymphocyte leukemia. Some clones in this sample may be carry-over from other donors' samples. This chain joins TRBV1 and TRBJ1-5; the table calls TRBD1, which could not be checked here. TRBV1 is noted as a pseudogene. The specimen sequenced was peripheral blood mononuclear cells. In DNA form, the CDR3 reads TGCACCAGCAGCCAACCCCCGCAGAATCAGCCCCAGCATTTT. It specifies CTSSQPPQNQPQHF.